This TCR beta chain comes out of a study of blood T cells in healthy people across ages. Study results and limitations: TCR beta diversity, measured per million T cells, fell in a roughly linear way with age. Bulk PBMC profiling left naive and antigen-experienced comparisons inconclusive.

Trimming removed 0 bases at V and 4 bases at J, with 10 bases between. CDR3 length: 15 residues. Germline values: CDR1 LGHNA, CDR2 YSLEER. A note on this clonotype: The antigen remains undetermined.

Through a sample-barcoded 5' primer and a J-beta primer mix, a second PCR was run for 7 to 11 cycles. Each cDNA molecule was tagged by a template-switch adaptor that had 12 random nucleotides. CDR3-containing paired-end reads numbering at least 2.5 million came from each sample. TCRdb processed the 5' RACE reads anew with MiXCR; each CDR3 protein has one entry. The sample records 1.5 million to 2 million distinct CDR3 sequences, about 39% being singletons. The clonotype comes from a human donor in good health. The chain recombines TRBV4-3 with TRBJ1-3; D is undetermined. Sequencing was carried out using blood. CDR3 bases: TGCGCCAGCAGCCAAGATGGACTTCCCGGAAACACCATATATTTT. Translated: CASSQDGLPGNTIYF.